Listed here is a single T cell receptor (beta chain). The antigen is not known. Only in-frame clones appear in the TCRdb table, and some are missing; sequencing was by immunoSEQ multiplex PCR. The sample lists about 59,000 clones, approximately 90% occurring once. The data were taken from a study of T cells in localized non-small cell lung cancer. V lost 0 bases, J lost 5 bases, and 11 bases lay in between. Germline V lookup: CDR1 SGDLS, CDR2 YYNGEE. The CDR3 contains 15 residues. Regarding the study as a whole: Because sequencing included only one region (of the tumor), heterogeneity remains possible. Detection in adjacent lung was observed for a median 57 of the top 100 tumor clones.

The receptor comes from a man between 40 and 75 years old with stage I squamous cell lung carcinoma. The source material was peripheral blood, sampled before any cancer treatment. The chain joins TRBV9 to TRBJ1-4; weak D call: TRBD1 (5 bases). The CDR3 DNA follows: TGTGCCAGCAGCGTAGGGGCGGGGCAGAATGAAAAACTGTTTTTT. Encoded protein: CASSVGAGQNEKLFF.